This T cell receptor beta chain was profiled in a study of CD4 T cells in relation to SARS-CoV-2 and coronaviruses. In the case of this clone: The antigen remains undetermined.

This CDR3 region has 16 residues. CDR1 and CDR2 (germline): SGHRS, YFSETQ. The V end lost 4 bases, the J end lost 0 bases, and 14 bases lay between the germline ends. Profiling relied on immunoSEQ multiplex PCR, and the TCRdb table lists in-frame clones only, not all of them. The data show roughly 26,000 clones, with over 70% seen just once and 13% held by the top ten. Before the COVID-19 pandemic, during about 2011-2019, CD4+ T cells were taken from unexposed donors. Isolation of CD4+ T cells took place after nine to ten days in culture. The chain links TRBV5-1 to TRBJ1-3; maybe TRBD1 (6 bases). Sequenced: CD4+ T cells from PBMCs, cultured in vitro. The receptor was isolated from a human donor in good health. CDR3 sequence (DNA): TGCGCCAGCAGCGTGGGGGGACAAACCTCTGGAAACACCATATATTTT. It is translated as CASSVGGQTSGNTIYF. Complete variable domain (other parts from reference TRBV5-1 and TRBJ1-3): KAGVTQTPRYLIKTRGQQVTLSCSPISGHRSVSWYQQTPGQGLQFLFEYFSETQRNKGNFPGRFSGRQFSNSRSEMNVSTLELGDSALYLCASSVGGQTSGNTIYFGEGSWLTVV.